These 17 T cell receptor beta chains were all obtained from the same sample, sequenced in a study of blood T cell repertoires in COVID-19. Sequencing was performed with immunoSEQ multiplex PCR; in TCRdb, only in-frame clones are kept and a portion is missing. The data contain nearly 25,000 clones, about two thirds of them singletons. The specimen was peripheral blood. The receptors come from a woman of 80 years or more with acute or convalescent COVID-19.

The chain employs TRBV28 and TRBJ1-2, with no clear D. CDR1 is MDHEN, CDR2 SYDVKM, per germline. CDR3 length: 12 amino acids. V was pared by 8 bases and J by 3 bases, with 10 bases between. The CDR3 DNA sequence: TGTGCCAGCTCTCGGGAGGACTATGGCTACACCTTC. This translates into CASSREDYGYTF.

The chain joins TRBV6-6 to TRBJ2-7, with D tentatively TRBD1 (5 bases). The CDR3 is 14 residues long. Trimming took 6 bases from V and 0 from J, leaving 12 bases between them. Germline values: CDR1 MNHNY, CDR2 SVGAGI (reference sequence). CDR3 protein: CASRYTGSSYEQYF. The CDR3 bases are TGTGCCAGCAGGTATACAGGTAGCTCCTACGAGCAGTACTTC.

The chain links TRBV3-1 (or the pseudogene TRBV3-2) to TRBJ2-5; D not resolved. The germline V and J ends were trimmed by 3 bases and 5 bases, with 7 bases remaining between them. The CDR3 runs to 12 residues. CDR1 and CDR2 from the germline V gene are LGHDT and YNNKEL (reference sequence). The chain's CDR3 is CASSHTGETQYF. CDR3 coding DNA: TGTGCCAGCAGCCATACCGGGGAGACCCAGTACTTC.

The chain joins TRBV2 to TRBJ1-5, with D tentatively TRBD1 (6 bases). Germline loops: CDR1 SNHLY, CDR2 FYNNEI. This CDR3 has 12 residues. Trimming removed 8 bases from V and 7 bases from J, with 12 bases in between. The CDR3 sequence is CASEQGGQPQHF. CDR3 coding DNA: TGTGCCAGCGAACAGGGCGGGCAGCCCCAGCATTTT.

The rearrangement joins TRBV7-2 to TRBJ2-7, with 13 bases lining up with TRBD2. The CDR3 spans 14 residues. The germline gives CDR1 SGHTA, CDR2 FQGNSA. V was clipped by 4 bases and J by 8 bases; unmatched bases: 5. The DNA of the CDR3 is TGTGCCAGCAGCTCAGGACTAGCGGGAGCGCAGCAGTACTTC. This translates into CASSSGLAGAQQYF.

This clone has more than one count but fewer than ten. The chain uses TRBV19 and TRBJ1-5; possible D gene TRBD1, 6 bases. The CDR3 spans 15 residues. CDR1 LNHDA and CDR2 SQIVND come from the germline V gene (reference sequence). Trimming removed 1 base at V and 7 bases at J, with 14 bases between. CDR3: CASSIGDRRYQPQHF. In DNA, the CDR3 is TGTGCCAGTAGTATAGGAGACAGGAGGTACCAGCCCCAGCATTTT.

V is TRBV6-5 and J is TRBJ1-1; 9 bases line up with TRBD1. V was clipped by 5 bases and J by 5 bases; unmatched bases: 6. The CDR3 contains 14 residues. CDR1 is MNHEY, CDR2 SVGAGI, per germline. CDR3 region: CASSMGQGATEAFF. Here the CDR3 DNA reads TGTGCCAGCAGTATGGGACAGGGAGCGACTGAAGCTTTCTTT.

V is TRBV19 and J is TRBJ1-5; TRBD1 matches at 9 bases. The V and J ends lost 9 bases and 2 bases, in that order; junction bases with no gene match: 8. The CDR3 is 15 amino acids. The germline CDR1 and CDR2 sequences are LNHDA and SQIVND (reference sequence). The CDR3 loop is CASSGTGGGNQPQHF. CDR3 in DNA: TGTGCCAGCTCGGGAACAGGGGGCGGCAATCAGCCCCAGCATTTT.

The rearrangement uses TRBV7-8 and TRBJ1-2; D is unresolved. The germline V gene encodes CDR1 SGHVS and CDR2 FQNEAQ. The CDR3 extends over 14 amino acids. V shed 5 bases and J shed 4 bases, with 14 bases lying between them. CDR3 sequence: CASSPLSGPYGYTF. In DNA, the CDR3 is TGTGCCAGCAGCCCCCTATCGGGTCCCTATGGCTACACCTTC.

This CDR3 is CASSQRPGEETQYF. In DNA, the CDR3 is TGCGCCAGCAGCCAGCGCCCCGGGGAAGAGACCCAGTACTTC. The chain recombines TRBV4-1 with TRBJ2-5; D possibly corresponds to TRBD2 (5 bases). V lost 3 bases to trimming and J lost 3 bases, with 11 bases between them. This CDR3 has 14 residues. Germline CDR1 reads MGHRA; CDR2 reads YSYEKL.

V is TRBV7-2 and J is TRBJ1-6, with 7 bases identical to TRBD1. CDR1 is SGHTA, CDR2 FQGNSA, per germline. This CDR3 contains 15 residues. The junction had 5 bases not matched to a gene; V was cut back by 5 bases and J by 4 bases. The CDR3 spells CASSLAGGYNSPLHF. CDR3 sequence (DNA): TGTGCCAGCAGCCTCGCAGGGGGTTATAATTCACCCCTCCACTTT. The complete variable domain, with remaining parts taken from reference TRBV7-2 and TRBJ1-6, reads GAGVSQSPSNKVTEKGKDVELRCDPISGHTALYWYRQSLGQGLEFLIYFQGNSAPDKSGLPSDRFSAERTGGSVSTLTIQRTQQEDSAVYLCASSLAGGYNSPLHFGNGTRLTVT.

The rearrangement links TRBV7-2 to TRBJ2-3; 11 nucleotides line up with TRBD2. The germline V gene encodes CDR1 SGHTA and CDR2 FQGNSA. The CDR3 totals 19 residues. V gave up 5 bases and J gave up 2 bases; unmatched junction bases: 15. The CDR3 reads CASSPEVLAGGRNTDTQYF. DNA for the CDR3: TGTGCCAGCAGCCCAGAGGTCCTAGCGGGAGGACGTAACACAGATACGCAGTATTTT.

The table lists this clone with a count of one. The chain uses TRBV2 and TRBJ1-2; D call uncertain. Germline CDR1 is SNHLY and CDR2 is FYNNEI. The CDR3 sequence is 12 residues long. V lost 4 bases to trimming and J lost 6 bases, with 9 bases between them. In DNA, the CDR3 is TGTGCCAGCAGTGTTACAGAAAATGGCTACACCTTC. Encoded protein: CASSVTENGYTF.

The chain uses TRBV5-1 and TRBJ1-2, with D perhaps TRBD1 (6 bases). The CDR3 contains 14 residues. Germline CDR1 and CDR2: SGHRS and YFSETQ. The V and J ends lost 2 bases and 4 bases respectively, with 12 bases between them. CDR3 nucleotides: TGCGCCAGCAGCTTACAGGGTCTTACCTATGGCTACACCTTC. This encodes CASSLQGLTYGYTF.

The chain has TRBV5-1 and TRBJ1-1, with unresolved D. Germline CDR1 and CDR2: SGHRS and YFSETQ. The germline V and J ends were trimmed by 4 bases and 0 bases, with 10 bases remaining between them. The CDR3 is made up of 14 amino acids. In nucleotides, the CDR3 is TGCGCCAGCAGCCCCCTGACTGTGAACACTGAAGCTTTCTTT. It encodes CASSPLTVNTEAFF.

About this clone: Its ends do not fully match the called genes, so a read error is possible. The chain uses TRBV7-7 and TRBJ2-5; D is possibly TRBD2 (5 bases). The CDR3 covers 15 residues. The germline V gene has CDR1 SSHAT and CDR2 FNYEAQ (reference sequence). CDR3 sequence (DNA): TGTGCTAGCAGCTTGAGGGCGGGTCCCCAAGAGACCCAGTACTTC. Translating it yields CASSLRAGPQETQYF.

The CDR3 DNA follows: TGTGCCAGCAGCTTTGGACGGGGGACAGATACGCAGTATTTT. This gives the protein CASSFGRGTDTQYF. The chain couples TRBV11-2 to TRBJ2-3, with a weak D call TRBD2 (6 bases). This CDR3 region has 14 residues. The germline CDR1 and CDR2 sequences are SGHAT and FQNNGV. Trimming shortened V by 3 bases and J by 3 bases, and 10 bases separated the two germline ends.